This is a list of T cell receptor beta chains from one sample in a study of blood T cell repertoires in COVID-19. Libraries were prepared by immunoSEQ multiplex PCR; TCRdb keeps only in-frame clonotypes and omits some of them. This table has 150,000 to 200,000 clones, 70% to 85% appearing once. The specimen sequenced was peripheral blood. Receptor source: a woman in her twenties or thirties with acute or convalescent COVID-19. CDR3s include the opening cysteine and the closing phenylalanine or tryptophan. A D gene is named only where the DNA matches it firmly. Clone size is stated in some rows and not others, as once, few, many or a class when expanded.

j_call: TRBJ2-7; d_call: TRBD1; clone_size: .; v_call: TRBV27; cdr3_aa: CASSLWGTGNEQYF; cdr3_nt: TGTGCCAGCAGTTTATGGGGGACAGGGAACGAGCAGTACTTC
j_call: TRBJ2-1; d_call: .; clone_size: .; v_call: TRBV7-2; cdr3_aa: CASSLDSASSYNEQFF; cdr3_nt: TGTGCCAGCAGCTTAGATAGCGCGAGCTCCTACAATGAGCAGTTCTTC
j_call: TRBJ2-1; d_call: TRBD1; clone_size: .; v_call: TRBV5-1; cdr3_aa: CASSFSLTGGNKNEQFF; cdr3_nt: TGCGCCAGCAGCTTTTCCCTAACAGGGGGTAATAAGAATGAGCAGTTCTTC
j_call: TRBJ2-7; d_call: TRBD1; clone_size: once; v_call: TRBV6-6; cdr3_aa: CASSSILTGVYF; cdr3_nt: TGTGCCAGCAGTTCCATTTTGACAGGGGTCTACTTC
j_call: TRBJ2-7; d_call: TRBD1; clone_size: .; v_call: TRBV6-5; cdr3_aa: CASTGQGAADEQYF; cdr3_nt: TGTGCCAGCACGGGACAGGGGGCTGCGGACGAGCAGTACTTC
j_call: TRBJ2-1; d_call: .; clone_size: .; v_call: TRBV19; cdr3_aa: CASSIAPEYEQFF; cdr3_nt: TGTGCCAGTAGTATAGCCCCTGAGTATGAGCAGTTCTTC
j_call: TRBJ1-2; d_call: .; clone_size: .; v_call: TRBV28; cdr3_aa: CASSFSGIYGYTF; cdr3_nt: TGTGCCAGCAGTTTTTCAGGGATTTATGGCTACACCTTC
j_call: TRBJ2-4; d_call: .; clone_size: .; v_call: TRBV2; cdr3_aa: CASTRRVGKNIQYF; cdr3_nt: TGTGCCAGCACTCGGCGGGTTGGCAAAAACATTCAGTACTTC
j_call: TRBJ1-1; d_call: TRBD1; clone_size: .; v_call: TRBV5-5; cdr3_aa: CASSSSPLEGAPEAFF; cdr3_nt: TGTGCCAGCAGCTCGAGCCCGTTGGAGGGGGCCCCTGAAGCTTTCTTT
j_call: TRBJ2-3; d_call: TRBD1; clone_size: .; v_call: TRBV5-1; cdr3_aa: CASSTLQGAGTDTQYF; cdr3_nt: TGCGCCAGCAGCACACTACAGGGGGCCGGCACAGATACGCAGTATTTT
j_call: TRBJ2-7; d_call: TRBD1; clone_size: few; v_call: TRBV5-8; cdr3_aa: CASSYAVRDRLTYEQYF; cdr3_nt: TGTGCCAGCAGTTACGCCGTCCGGGACAGACTTACCTACGAGCAGTACTTC
j_call: TRBJ1-2; d_call: TRBD1; clone_size: .; v_call: TRBV7-9; cdr3_aa: CASSLIVGTGDTGGYTF; cdr3_nt: TGTGCCAGCAGCTTAATAGTCGGGACAGGGGACACTGGTGGCTACACCTTC
j_call: TRBJ2-7; d_call: TRBD1; clone_size: .; v_call: TRBV5-1; cdr3_aa: CASSQRTGTGLYEQYF; cdr3_nt: TGCGCCAGCAGCCAACGCACCGGGACAGGACTATACGAGCAGTACTTC
j_call: TRBJ1-4; d_call: .; clone_size: .; v_call: TRBV5-1; cdr3_aa: CASSSGSFNEKLFF; cdr3_nt: TGCGCCAGCAGCTCCGGGAGCTTTAATGAAAAACTGTTTTTT
j_call: TRBJ2-1; d_call: TRBD2; clone_size: .; v_call: TRBV14; cdr3_aa: CASSQAGLAGGSYNEQFF; cdr3_nt: TGTGCCAGCAGCCAAGCGGGCCTAGCGGGAGGCTCCTACAATGAGCAGTTCTTC
j_call: TRBJ2-7; d_call: TRBD2; clone_size: few; v_call: TRBV6-6; cdr3_aa: CASSHTTSGGLIPYEQYF; cdr3_nt: TGTGCCAGCAGTCATACAACTAGCGGGGGTTTGATCCCCTACGAGCAGTACTTC
j_call: TRBJ2-5; d_call: .; clone_size: few; v_call: TRBV4-2; cdr3_aa: CASSQQGNDQETQYF; cdr3_nt: TGTGCCAGCAGCCAACAGGGAAACGACCAAGAGACCCAGTACTTC
j_call: TRBJ2-2; d_call: .; clone_size: once; v_call: TRBV21-1; cdr3_aa: CASSSHRIFFRRTGELFF; cdr3_nt: TGTGCCAGCAGCTCTCATCGTATATTTTTCAGGAGGACCGGGGAGCTGTTTTTT
j_call: TRBJ1-5; d_call: .; clone_size: .; v_call: TRBV19; cdr3_aa: CASSLTPYSNQPQHF; cdr3_nt: TGTGCCAGTAGTCTGACACCCTATAGCAATCAGCCCCAGCATTTT
j_call: TRBJ2-3; d_call: TRBD2; clone_size: .; v_call: TRBV11-2; cdr3_aa: CASSLGTSGLTDTQYF; cdr3_nt: TGTGCCAGCAGCCTAGGGACTAGCGGACTCACAGATACGCAGTATTTT
j_call: TRBJ2-4; d_call: .; clone_size: once; v_call: TRBV7-2; cdr3_aa: CASSFRKNIQYF; cdr3_nt: TGTGCCAGCAGCTTCCGGAAAAACATTCAGTACTTC
j_call: TRBJ2-2; d_call: .; clone_size: .; v_call: TRBV30; cdr3_aa: CAWSASRVHGELFF; cdr3_nt: TGTGCCTGGAGTGCCTCCCGGGTCCACGGGGAGCTGTTTTTT
j_call: TRBJ2-1; d_call: .; clone_size: once; v_call: TRBV27; cdr3_aa: CASRFIGGNNEQFF; cdr3_nt: TGTGCCAGCAGATTCATCGGCGGAAACAATGAGCAGTTCTTC
j_call: TRBJ2-7; d_call: .; clone_size: .; v_call: TRBV7-8; cdr3_aa: CASSLAHREYEQYF; cdr3_nt: TGTGCCAGCAGCTTAGCACACCGGGAGTACGAGCAGTACTTC
j_call: TRBJ2-3; d_call: .; clone_size: .; v_call: TRBV9; cdr3_aa: CASNPSPSGDTQYF; cdr3_nt: TGTGCCAGCAATCCCTCACCCTCGGGGGATACGCAGTATTTT
j_call: TRBJ2-2; d_call: TRBD2; clone_size: .; v_call: TRBV10-2; cdr3_aa: CASSESGSKAGFTGELFF; cdr3_nt: TGCGCCAGCAGTGAGTCGGGTTCTAAAGCGGGGTTCACCGGGGAGCTGTTTTTT
j_call: TRBJ2-1; d_call: TRBD1; clone_size: .; v_call: TRBV7-2; cdr3_aa: CASNGQGWNEQFF; cdr3_nt: TGTGCCAGCAATGGACAGGGGTGGAATGAGCAGTTCTTC
j_call: TRBJ2-1; d_call: TRBD2; clone_size: .; v_call: TRBV7-2; cdr3_aa: CASSLSTSGGYNEQFF; cdr3_nt: TGTGCCAGCAGCTTATCGACTAGCGGGGGTTACAATGAGCAGTTCTTC
j_call: TRBJ2-3; d_call: TRBD2; clone_size: .; v_call: TRBV7-2; cdr3_aa: CASSLREGDTQYF; cdr3_nt: TGTGCCAGCAGCTTGCGGGAGGGAGATACGCAGTATTTT
j_call: TRBJ2-5; d_call: .; clone_size: .; v_call: TRBV19; cdr3_aa: CASSTLGGTSETQYF; cdr3_nt: TGTGCCAGTAGTACCCTAGGGGGAACGTCAGAGACCCAGTACTTC
j_call: TRBJ2-7; d_call: .; clone_size: .; v_call: TRBV2; cdr3_aa: CASSVGRYEQYF; cdr3_nt: TGTGCCAGCAGTGTCGGTCGCTACGAGCAGTACTTC
j_call: TRBJ2-3; d_call: TRBD2; clone_size: .; v_call: TRBV5-8; cdr3_aa: CASSSLSGVADTQYF; cdr3_nt: TGTGCCAGCAGCTCCCTTAGCGGGGTAGCCGATACGCAGTATTTT
j_call: TRBJ2-2; d_call: TRBD2; clone_size: once; v_call: TRBV10-3; cdr3_aa: CAISDRTSGRAGELFF; cdr3_nt: TGTGCCATCAGTGACCGTACTAGCGGGAGGGCCGGGGAGCTGTTTTTT
j_call: TRBJ2-7; d_call: .; clone_size: once; v_call: TRBV11-2; cdr3_aa: CASSTGGYEQYF; cdr3_nt: TGTGCCAGCAGCACGGGCGGGTACGAGCAGTACTTC
j_call: TRBJ1-6; d_call: TRBD1; clone_size: .; v_call: TRBV27; cdr3_aa: CASSLSYRGVNSPLHF; cdr3_nt: TGTGCCAGCAGTTTATCGTACAGGGGTGTAAATTCACCCCTCCACTTT
j_call: TRBJ1-6; d_call: .; clone_size: .; v_call: TRBV28; cdr3_aa: CASSFPVIGNSPLHF; cdr3_nt: TGTGCCAGCAGTTTTCCGGTGATCGGTAATTCACCCCTCCACTTT
j_call: TRBJ2-3; d_call: .; clone_size: .; v_call: TRBV18; cdr3_aa: CASSPRVISAGSTDTQYF; cdr3_nt: TGTGCCAGCTCACCACGGGTCATATCTGCGGGAAGCACAGATACGCAGTATTTT
j_call: TRBJ2-2; d_call: .; clone_size: once; v_call: TRBV28; cdr3_aa: CASTRQMNTGELFF; cdr3_nt: TGTGCCAGCACACGACAGATGAACACCGGGGAGCTGTTTTTT